This entry lists 7 T cell receptor beta chains sequenced from one sample in a study of T cell responses to AZD1222 COVID-19 vaccine. TCRdb's table, derived via immunoSEQ multiplex PCR, lists solely in-frame clones and lacks some. In the table there are more than 90,000 clones, approximately 90% of which are singletons. The source was peripheral blood, collected 28 days after the second AZD1222 dose. The receptor set was obtained from an adult who received the AZD1222 COVID-19 vaccine.

V usage is TRBV6-6 and J usage is TRBJ1-2, with D tentatively TRBD1 (5 bases). V dropped 5 bases and J dropped 4 bases, with 14 bases sitting between them. Per germline, CDR1 MNHNY and CDR2 SVGAGI (reference sequence). The CDR3 has 14 amino acids. In DNA form, the CDR3 reads TGTGCCAGCAGTGCGCTGGGGCGCGCCTATGGCTACACCTTC. Its translation is CASSALGRAYGYTF.

The chain recombines TRBV28 with TRBJ2-2, with D unresolved. There are 13 residues in the CDR3. The ends were cut back, 1 base at V and 6 bases at J, with 6 bases in the middle. Germline V gene lookup returns CDR1 MDHEN and CDR2 SYDVKM. This chain's CDR3 is CASSLSGSGELFF. The CDR3 nucleotides are TGTGCCAGCAGTTTATCCGGTTCCGGGGAGCTGTTTTTT.

The CDR3: CASSLAYRENEKLFF. The CDR3 DNA reads as TGTGCCAGCAGCTTAGCTTACAGGGAGAATGAAAAACTGTTTTTT. This sequence joins TRBV11-3 and TRBJ1-4; a possible D gene is TRBD1 (6 bases). The CDR3 length is 15 residues. The germline V gene has CDR1 SGHNT and CDR2 YENEEA. Trimming left V 1 base short and J 5 bases short, with 11 bases between.

The genes are TRBV2 and TRBJ1-2, with 9 bases that match TRBD1. The junction had 6 bases not matched to a gene; V was cut back by 6 bases and J by 4 bases. The germline V gene encodes CDR1 SNHLY and CDR2 FYNNEI. The CDR3 runs 14 residues. The CDR3 sequence is CASRLTQGAYGYTF. CDR3 bases: TGTGCCAGCAGGCTTACACAGGGGGCCTATGGCTACACCTTC.

The J gene is TRBJ1-2, the V gene TRBV4-1, with D possibly TRBD1 on 6 matching bases. The ends were cut back, 3 bases at V and 4 bases at J, with 12 bases in the middle. The CDR3 totals 14 residues. The germline CDR1 and CDR2 sequences are MGHRA and YSYEKL. CDR3 loop: CASSHGGQTYGYTF. The CDR3 DNA reads TGCGCCAGCAGCCATGGGGGGCAGACCTATGGCTACACCTTC.

V and J are TRBV28 and TRBJ2-2; D ambiguous. Trimming cost V 6 bases and J 4 bases, with 6 bases left between them. The CDR3 has 12 residues. CDR1 MDHEN and CDR2 SYDVKM come from the germline V gene. CDR3 coding DNA: TGTGCCAGCAGGGTGGCCACCGGGGAGCTGTTTTTT. Translating gives CASRVATGELFF.

The V and J genes are TRBV7-6 and TRBJ1-1, with no clear D. Germline V gene lookup returns CDR1 SGHVS and CDR2 FNYEAQ. The CDR3 length is 13 residues. Trimming shortened V by 2 bases and J by 4 bases, and 8 bases separated the two germline ends. The CDR3 here is CASSLSRVTEAFF. The CDR3 DNA is TGTGCCAGCAGCTTATCCCGGGTCACTGAAGCTTTCTTT.